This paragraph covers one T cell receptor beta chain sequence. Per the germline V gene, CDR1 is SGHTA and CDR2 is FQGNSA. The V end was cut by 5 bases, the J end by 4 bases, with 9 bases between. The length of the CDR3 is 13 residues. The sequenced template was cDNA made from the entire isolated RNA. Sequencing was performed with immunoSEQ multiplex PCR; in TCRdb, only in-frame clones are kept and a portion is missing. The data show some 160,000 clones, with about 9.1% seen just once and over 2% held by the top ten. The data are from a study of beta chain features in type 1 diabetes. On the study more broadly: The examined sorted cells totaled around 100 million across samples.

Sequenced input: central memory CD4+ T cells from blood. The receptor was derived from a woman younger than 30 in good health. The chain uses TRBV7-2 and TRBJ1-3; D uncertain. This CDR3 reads CASSPSGGNTIYF. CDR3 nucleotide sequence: TGTGCCAGCAGCCCTTCAGGAGGAAACACCATATATTTT.